The rows below give T cell receptor beta chains drawn from one sample of a study of blood T cell repertoires in COVID-19. The repertoire was sequenced with immunoSEQ multiplex PCR; TCRdb's copy has only in-frame clones and lacks some. This table has 170,000 or so clones, 90% appearing once. The specimen was peripheral blood. The receptors here all came from a middle-aged man with acute or convalescent COVID-19. The CDR3 runs from the conserved cysteine through the conserved F or W. The D gene is left open where the match is weak. Size values are once, few and many counts, or a class for expanded clones, and some rows have none.

j_call	d_call	v_call	clone_size	cdr3_nt	cdr3_aa
TRBJ2-7	-	TRBV7-2	-	TGTGCCAGCAGCTTTAACGGGAGTCCTTCCTACGAGCAGTACTTC	CASSFNGSPSYEQYF
TRBJ1-1	-	TRBV18	few	TGTGCCAGCTCACCACCTTCGGTGTCTAACACTGAAGCTTTCTTT	CASSPPSVSNTEAFF
TRBJ2-1	TRBD2	TRBV9	-	TGTGCCAGCAGCGTAGCGGGGGGGAATGAGCAGTTCTTC	CASSVAGGNEQFF
TRBJ1-6	-	TRBV28	-	TGTGCCAGCAGTGCAGACAGGAATTCACCCCTCCACTTT	CASSADRNSPLHF
TRBJ2-3	TRBD2	TRBV18	-	TGTGCCAGCTCACGGACTAGCGGAGGGGTGGTAGATACGCAGTATTTT	CASSRTSGGVVDTQYF
TRBJ2-6	TRBD1	TRBV11-2	-	TGTGCCAGCAGCAAACGACAGGGATCCGTCTCTGGGGCCAACGTCCTGACTTTC	CASSKRQGSVSGANVLTF
TRBJ2-5	TRBD1	TRBV2	-	TGTGCCAGCTCCCGGGACAGGGAAGAGACCCAGTACTTC	CASSRDREETQYF
TRBJ1-6	TRBD1	TRBV5-5	-	TGTGCCAGCAGCTTGGCGACAGGGGGTAATTCACCCCTCCACTTT	CASSLATGGNSPLHF
TRBJ1-4	-	TRBV6-6	-	TGTGCCAGCAGTTTGGGGGCGGATGAAAAACTGTTTTTT	CASSLGADEKLFF
TRBJ2-1	-	TRBV4-1	few	TGCGCCAGCAGCCAAGATCCCGGGGTCATCTCCTACAATGAGCAGTTCTTC	CASSQDPGVISYNEQFF
TRBJ2-3	-	TRBV9	-	TGTGCCAGCAGCGTAGAGGCAGGTAGTAATACGCAGTATTTT	CASSVEAGSNTQYF
TRBJ1-5	-	TRBV6-5	-	TGTGCCAGCAGTTACTCGGCTAGTCAGCCCCAGCATTTT	CASSYSASQPQHF
TRBJ1-5	-	TRBV18	once	TGTGCCAGCTCACCATGGCAGAATAGCAATCAGCCCCAGCATTTT	CASSPWQNSNQPQHF
TRBJ1-3	TRBD1	TRBV5-8	-	TGTGCCAGCAGCCACAGGACAGGTTGGGACACCATATATTTT	CASSHRTGWDTIYF
TRBJ2-7	-	TRBV5-1	few	TGCGCCAGCAGCACAGGACAAGAGCAGTACTTC	CASSTGQEQYF
TRBJ2-6	-	TRBV30	-	TGTGCCTGGCAACACAGGGAAGCTGGGGCCAACGTCCTGACTTTC	CAWQHREAGANVLTF
TRBJ1-2	TRBD1	TRBV5-4	-	TGTGCCAGCAGCACCCTACAGGGGGGTGCGGACGGCTACACCTTC	CASSTLQGGADGYTF
TRBJ2-7	TRBD2	TRBV28	-	TGTGCCACCGTCACCGGGACTATTGACGAGCAGTACTTC	CATVTGTIDEQYF
TRBJ2-1	-	TRBV19	-	TGTGCCAGTAGTGCTAGCGTGTCCCTCTACAATGAGCAGTTCTTC	CASSASVSLYNEQFF
TRBJ2-3	-	TRBV6-4	-	TGTGCCAGCAGTATGGAGCTTTCAACAGATACGCAGTATTTT	CASSMELSTDTQYF
TRBJ2-1	TRBD1	TRBV5-1	-	TGCGCCAGCAGCTCGGGACAGGGGTGGAATGAGCAGTTCTTC	CASSSGQGWNEQFF
TRBJ1-6	-	TRBV6-5	-	TGTGCCAGTTACAGCTCCTATAATTCACCCCTCCACTTT	CASYSSYNSPLHF
TRBJ1-5	TRBD1	TRBV4-1	-	TGCGCCAGCAGCCAGAGACAGGGGGGATTTAATCAGCCCCAGCATTTT	CASSQRQGGFNQPQHF
TRBJ1-2	-	TRBV21-1	once	TGTGCCAGCATTACGAGGCACCCGAGGGAGGGGTCAGGCTACACCTTC	CASITRHPREGSGYTF
TRBJ1-5	-	TRBV6-5	-	TGTGCCAGCAGAGAGGTTCGAAATCAGCCCCAGCATTTT	CASREVRNQPQHF
TRBJ1-4	-	TRBV3-1/TRBV3-2	once	TGTGCCAGCAGCCCTGGGGACATTCCTGAAAAACTGTTTTTT	CASSPGDIPEKLFF
TRBJ2-3	TRBD1	TRBV28	-	TGTGCCAGCACCCGACAGGGGGCGGATACGCAGTATTTT	CASTRQGADTQYF
TRBJ2-5	-	TRBV4-2	-	TGTGCCAGCAGCCAAGAGTCGGGGGGCCTCCAAGAGACCCAGTACTTC	CASSQESGGLQETQYF
TRBJ2-2	-	TRBV27	-	TGTGCCAGCAGTCCAAACACCGGGGAGCTGTTTTTT	CASSPNTGELFF
TRBJ2-3	TRBD2	TRBV5-4	few	TGTGCCAGCAGCCCCCCGCCTAGCGGCCGAGGGGATACGCAGTATTTT	CASSPPPSGRGDTQYF
TRBJ1-5	TRBD1	TRBV19	-	TGTGCCAGTAGGGACAGGGGGCGAGGCAATCAGCCCCAGCATTTT	CASRDRGRGNQPQHF
TRBJ1-1	TRBD1	TRBV12-3/TRBV12-4	-	TGTGCCAGCAGCTCGGGACAGGGGGAGGTGGCTTTCTTT	CASSSGQGEVAFF
TRBJ2-7	TRBD1	TRBV12-3/TRBV12-4	-	TGTGCCAGCAGCACGACAGGGGGCGAGCAGTACTTC	CASSTTGGEQYF
TRBJ1-5	TRBD1	TRBV7-9	-	TGTGCCAGCAGCTTAGGGACAGGGACCCGCAATCAGCCCCAGCATTTT	CASSLGTGTRNQPQHF
TRBJ1-2	-	TRBV24-1	-	TGTGCCACCAGTGATACCGGACAAGGGGGCTATGGCTACACCTTC	CATSDTGQGGYGYTF
TRBJ2-3	-	TRBV28	-	TGTGCCAGCAGTTTGGCCGGGGATACGCAGTATTTT	CASSLAGDTQYF
TRBJ1-4	TRBD1	TRBV28	-	TGTGCCAGAAGAACACCGGGACAGGTGTTTGCAACTAATGAAAAACTGTTTTTT	CARRTPGQVFATNEKLFF
TRBJ1-4	TRBD1	TRBV5-1	-	TGCGCCAGCAGCCTGGGGACAGGCTCAACTAATGAAAAACTGTTTTTT	CASSLGTGSTNEKLFF
TRBJ1-2	-	TRBV28	-	TGTGCCAGCGGCCCCAAGGTTATGCGGGGCTACACCTTC	CASGPKVMRGYTF
TRBJ1-2	-	TRBV27	-	TGTGCCAGCAGTCCAATGGGGGCAGGGGACTATGGCTACACCTTC	CASSPMGAGDYGYTF
TRBJ1-2	-	TRBV27	-	TGTGCCAGCAGTTTAACCGGAACAGGGAGAGCTAACTATGGCTACACCTTC	CASSLTGTGRANYGYTF
TRBJ2-7	-	TRBV24-1	-	TGTGCCACCAGTGATTCCCACAGCTCCTACGAGCAGTACTTC	CATSDSHSSYEQYF
TRBJ1-2	-	TRBV11-2	-	TGTGCCAGCAGCTTACAGGGGAATAGCTACACCTTC	CASSLQGNSYTF
TRBJ2-2	TRBD2	TRBV5-4	-	TGTGCCAGCAGCTTGATGCCTAGCGGGAACACCGGGGAGCTGTTTTTT	CASSLMPSGNTGELFF
TRBJ2-7	TRBD2	TRBV5-1	-	TGCGCCAGCAGCTTGGTGGCGGGAGGCAACTACGAGCAGTACTTC	CASSLVAGGNYEQYF
TRBJ1-1	-	TRBV5-4	-	TGTGCCAGCAGGAGGACGGGGGACACTGAAGCTTTCTTT	CASRRTGDTEAFF
TRBJ1-1	-	TRBV28	-	TGTGCCAGTCCCCCCGGGCAGGGGCGGGTCACTGAAGCTTTCTTT	CASPPGQGRVTEAFF